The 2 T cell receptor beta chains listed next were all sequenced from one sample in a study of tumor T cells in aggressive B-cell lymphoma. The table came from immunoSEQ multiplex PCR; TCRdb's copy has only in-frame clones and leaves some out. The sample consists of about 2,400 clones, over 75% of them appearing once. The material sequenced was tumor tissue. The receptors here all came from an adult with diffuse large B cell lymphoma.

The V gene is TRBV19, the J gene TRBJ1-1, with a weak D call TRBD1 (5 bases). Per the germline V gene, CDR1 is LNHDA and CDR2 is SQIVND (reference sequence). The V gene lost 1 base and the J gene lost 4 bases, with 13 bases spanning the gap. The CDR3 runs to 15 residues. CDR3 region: CASSIAGGGGTEAFF. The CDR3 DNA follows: TGTGCCAGTAGTATAGCGGGTGGGGGGGGCACTGAAGCTTTCTTT.

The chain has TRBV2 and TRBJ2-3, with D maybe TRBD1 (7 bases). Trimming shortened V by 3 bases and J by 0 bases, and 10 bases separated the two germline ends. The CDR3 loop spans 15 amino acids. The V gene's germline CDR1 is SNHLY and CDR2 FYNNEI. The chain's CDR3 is CASSDGGGSTDTQYF. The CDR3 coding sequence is TGTGCCAGCAGTGACGGAGGGGGCAGCACAGATACGCAGTATTTT.